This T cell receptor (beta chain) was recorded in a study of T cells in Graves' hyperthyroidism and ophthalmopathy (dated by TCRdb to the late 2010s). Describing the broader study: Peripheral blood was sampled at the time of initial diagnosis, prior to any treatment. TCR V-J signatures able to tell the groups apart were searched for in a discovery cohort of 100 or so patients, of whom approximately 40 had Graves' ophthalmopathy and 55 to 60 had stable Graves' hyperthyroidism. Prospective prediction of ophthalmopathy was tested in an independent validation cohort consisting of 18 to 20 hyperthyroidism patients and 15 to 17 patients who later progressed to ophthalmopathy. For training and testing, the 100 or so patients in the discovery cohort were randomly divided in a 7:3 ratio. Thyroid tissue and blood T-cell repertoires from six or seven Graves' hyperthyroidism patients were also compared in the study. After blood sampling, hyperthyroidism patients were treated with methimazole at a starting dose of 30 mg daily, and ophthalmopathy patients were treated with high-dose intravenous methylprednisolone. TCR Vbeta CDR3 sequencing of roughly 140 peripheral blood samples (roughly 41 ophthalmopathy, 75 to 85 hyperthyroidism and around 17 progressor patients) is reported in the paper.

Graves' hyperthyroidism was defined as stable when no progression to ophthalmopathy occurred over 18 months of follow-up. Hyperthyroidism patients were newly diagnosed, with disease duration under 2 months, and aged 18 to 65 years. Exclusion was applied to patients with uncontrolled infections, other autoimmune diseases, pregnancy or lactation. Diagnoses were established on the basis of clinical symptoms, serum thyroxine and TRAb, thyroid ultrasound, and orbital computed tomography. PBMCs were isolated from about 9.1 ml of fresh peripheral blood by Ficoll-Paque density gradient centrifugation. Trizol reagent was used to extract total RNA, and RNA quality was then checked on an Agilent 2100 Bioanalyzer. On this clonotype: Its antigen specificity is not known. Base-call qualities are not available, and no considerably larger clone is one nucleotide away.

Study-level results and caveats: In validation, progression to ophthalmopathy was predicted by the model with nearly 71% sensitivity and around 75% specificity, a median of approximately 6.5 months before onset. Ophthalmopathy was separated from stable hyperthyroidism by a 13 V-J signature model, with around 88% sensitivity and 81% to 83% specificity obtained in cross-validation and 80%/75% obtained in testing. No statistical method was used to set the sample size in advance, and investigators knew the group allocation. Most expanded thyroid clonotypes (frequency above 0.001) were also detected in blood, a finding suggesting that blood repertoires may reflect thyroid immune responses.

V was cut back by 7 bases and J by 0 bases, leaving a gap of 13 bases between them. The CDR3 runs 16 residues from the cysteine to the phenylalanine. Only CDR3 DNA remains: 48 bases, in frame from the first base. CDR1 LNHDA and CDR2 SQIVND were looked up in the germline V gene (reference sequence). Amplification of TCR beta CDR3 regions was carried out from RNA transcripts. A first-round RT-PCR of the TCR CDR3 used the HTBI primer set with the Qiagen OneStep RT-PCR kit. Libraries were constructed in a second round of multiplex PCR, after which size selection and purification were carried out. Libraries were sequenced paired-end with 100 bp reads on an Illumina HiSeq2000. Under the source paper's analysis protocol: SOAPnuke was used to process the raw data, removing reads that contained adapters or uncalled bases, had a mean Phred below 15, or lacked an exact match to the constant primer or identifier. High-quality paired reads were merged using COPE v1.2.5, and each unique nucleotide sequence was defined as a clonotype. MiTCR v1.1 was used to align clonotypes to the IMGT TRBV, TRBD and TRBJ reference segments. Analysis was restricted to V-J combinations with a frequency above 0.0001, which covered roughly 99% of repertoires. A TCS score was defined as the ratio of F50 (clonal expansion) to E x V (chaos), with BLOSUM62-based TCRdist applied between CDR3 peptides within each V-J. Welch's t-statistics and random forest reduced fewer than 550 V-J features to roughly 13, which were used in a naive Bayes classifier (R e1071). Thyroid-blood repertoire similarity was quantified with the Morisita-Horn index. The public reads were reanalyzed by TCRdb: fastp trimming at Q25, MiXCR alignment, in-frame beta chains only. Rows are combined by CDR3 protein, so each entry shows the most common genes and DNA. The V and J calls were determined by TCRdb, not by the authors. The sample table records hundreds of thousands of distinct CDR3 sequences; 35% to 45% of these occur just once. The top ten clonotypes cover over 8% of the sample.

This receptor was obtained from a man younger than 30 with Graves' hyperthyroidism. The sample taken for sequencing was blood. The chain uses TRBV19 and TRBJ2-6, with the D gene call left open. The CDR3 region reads CASIPGSNSGANVLTF. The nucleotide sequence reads TGTGCCAGTATTCCGGGTTCGAACTCTGGGGCCAACGTCCTGACTTTC.